The 22 T cell receptor beta chains below come from one sample, sequenced in a study of blood T cell repertoires in COVID-19. Measured with immunoSEQ multiplex PCR; TCRdb has only the in-frame clones, and not every one. Of some 190,000 clones in the sample, 84% were seen once. Sequenced: PBMCs or T cells enriched from blood (not recorded which). These receptors came from a woman aged 25 to 39 who had been exposed to COVID-19.

The chain employs TRBV5-5 and TRBJ1-2, with 11 bases lining up with TRBD1. V lost 3 bases, J lost 7 bases, and 8 bases stayed unmatched. The germline V gene encodes CDR1 SGHKS and CDR2 YYEKEE (reference sequence). The CDR3 spans 15 residues. The DNA of the CDR3 is TGTGCCAGCAGCTCCGGGACAGGGGGTCCCGGTGGCTACACCTTC. Amino acids: CASSSGTGGPGGYTF.

The chain employs TRBV2 and TRBJ1-5; no clear D. V gave up 4 bases and J gave up 5 bases, with 18 bases separating them. This CDR3 has 16 residues. In germline, CDR1 is SNHLY, CDR2 FYNNEI. CDR3 DNA: TGTGCCAGCAGTGTTGAAGTGCCCCCAGGCTATCAGCCCCAGCATTTT. This translates into CASSVEVPPGYQPQHF.

The rearrangement links TRBV4-3 to TRBJ1-1; weak D call: TRBD1 (6 bases). V lost 0 bases and J 7 bases, leaving 12 bases between the germline ends. The CDR3 sequence is 14 residues long. CDR1 is LGHNA, CDR2 YSLEER, per germline. The CDR3 sequence: CASSQDGPGDEAFF. For the CDR3, the DNA is TGCGCCAGCAGCCAAGATGGGCCAGGGGATGAAGCTTTCTTT.

The chain couples TRBV2 to TRBJ2-7, with 9 bases fitting TRBD1. The CDR3 contains 17 residues. Trimming removed 0 bases from V and 3 bases from J; junction bases left unmatched: 9. Looked up from germline, CDR1 is SNHLY and CDR2 is FYNNEI. The CDR3: CASSEASPGTGFYEQYF. The CDR3, as DNA: TGTGCCAGCAGTGAAGCAAGTCCCGGGACAGGGTTCTACGAGCAGTACTTC.

This chain connects TRBV5-1 to TRBJ1-5; TRBD1 matches 7 bases. The CDR3 covers 18 residues. CDR1 and CDR2 from the germline V gene are SGHRS and YFSETQ. V shed 4 bases and J 0 bases; nucleotides not matched to a gene: 13. The CDR3 region is CASSHGQELLSSNQPQHF. The CDR3 DNA is TGCGCCAGCAGCCATGGACAGGAACTACTTTCTAGCAATCAGCCCCAGCATTTT. The variable domain in full, with the rest retrieved from reference TRBV5-1 and TRBJ1-5, is KAGVTQTPRYLIKTRGQQVTLSCSPISGHRSVSWYQQTPGQGLQFLFEYFSETQRNKGNFPGRFSGRQFSNSRSEMNVSTLELGDSALYLCASSHGQELLSSNQPQHFGDGTRLSIL.

The V and J genes are TRBV4-3 and TRBJ1-6, with TRBD1 identical over 10 bases. This CDR3 contains 16 residues. After removal of 2 bases from V and 7 bases from J, the junction contained 5 bases not matched to a gene. The germline gives CDR1 LGHNA, CDR2 YSLEER. CDR3 in amino acids: CASSQSMDRGNSPLHF. In DNA, the CDR3 is TGCGCCAGCAGCCAATCGATGGACAGGGGGAATTCACCCCTCCACTTT.

This chain connects TRBV7-8 to TRBJ1-4, with D possibly being TRBD1 (6 bases). The CDR3 is 14 residues long. Deletions cut 4 bases from V and 7 bases from J, with 13 bases between. Germline V gene data show CDR1 as SGHVS and CDR2 as FQNEAQ. This CDR3 is CASSSPGQLEKLFF. The CDR3 bases are TGTGCCAGCAGCTCCCCGGGACAACTTGAAAAACTGTTTTTT.

The chain links TRBV11-1 to TRBJ2-2; 9 bases map to TRBD1. The CDR3 sequence is 16 residues long. From germline, CDR1 is SGHAT and CDR2 FQDESV (reference sequence). V was clipped by 5 bases and J by 5 bases; unmatched bases: 9. The CDR3 DNA is TGTGCCAGCAGCCGGCAGGGGGACAGGGATACCGGGGAGCTGTTTTTT. Translated, it gives CASSRQGDRDTGELFF.

The chain recombines TRBV21-1 with TRBJ1-1; TRBD1, as called in the table, went unchecked against the DNA. TRBV21-1 represents a pseudogene. The CDR3 is 14 residues long. As DNA, the CDR3 is TGTGCCAGCAGCCCGGACAGGGGGAGGACTGAAGCTTTCTTT. Encoded protein: CASSPDRGRTEAFF.

This clone was counted only a few times. V gene TRBV4-1 combines with J gene TRBJ1-2; D unresolved. Germline loops: CDR1 MGHRA, CDR2 YSYEKL. Trimming took off 2 bases at V and 5 bases at J, with 6 bases between the two ends. The CDR3 is made up of 12 amino acids. The CDR3: CASSQPGYGYTF. CDR3 DNA: TGCGCCAGCAGCCAACCAGGTTATGGCTACACCTTC.

This chain connects TRBV4-3 to TRBJ1-2, with D possibly matching TRBD1 (5 bases). CDR1 is LGHNA and CDR2 is YSLEER in the germline V gene. Trimming cost V 1 base and J 3 bases, with 12 bases left between them. The CDR3 runs to 15 residues. The CDR3 coding sequence is TGCGCCAGCAGCCAAGTAACAGGTCTCCACTATGGCTACACCTTC. It codes for CASSQVTGLHYGYTF.

This chain links TRBV2 with TRBJ2-7, with TRBD2 identical over 8 bases. Germline loops: CDR1 SNHLY, CDR2 FYNNEI. The CDR3 consists of 13 residues. Unmatched junction bases numbered 0, after V lost 5 bases and J lost 0 bases. In DNA, the CDR3 is TGTGCCAGCAGTCGGGGGGGCTCCTACGAGCAGTACTTC. This gives the protein CASSRGGSYEQYF.

V and J are TRBV19 and TRBJ1-1, with D possibly TRBD1 on 5 matching bases. CDR1 and CDR2 from the germline V gene are LNHDA and SQIVND (reference sequence). Deletions cut 7 bases from V and 4 bases from J, with 16 bases between. The CDR3 is 14 residues long. As DNA, the CDR3 is TGTGCCAGTACTGGGGGAGGGTTAGGCACTGAAGCTTTCTTT. It codes for CASTGGGLGTEAFF.

This clone was observed a single time. The CDR3 DNA reads TGCGCCAGCAGCCCCCAAACTTTGTCACCCCTCCACTTT. Translated, it gives CASSPQTLSPLHF. This chain links TRBV4-3 with TRBJ1-6; D remains ambiguous. Germline lookup yields CDR1 LGHNA and CDR2 YSLEER. This CDR3 has 13 residues. Trimming removed 4 bases from V and 10 bases from J, with 11 bases in between.

This chain uses TRBV6-6 with TRBJ1-1, with a possible D match to TRBD1 (6 bases). There are 16 residues in the CDR3. The V end lost 7 bases, the J end lost 0 bases, and 18 bases lay between the germline ends. Germline lookup yields CDR1 MNHNY and CDR2 SVGAGI (reference sequence). The CDR3 DNA sequence: TGTGCCAGCACCCTCGGGGGGCAGGGGATGAACACTGAAGCTTTCTTT. Translated: CASTLGGQGMNTEAFF.

The chain employs TRBV19 and TRBJ1-3; D is uncertain. V was pared by 3 bases and J by 0 bases, with 9 bases between. Per the germline V gene, CDR1 is LNHDA and CDR2 is SQIVND (reference sequence). The CDR3 consists of 15 residues. CDR3 loop: CASSIALASGNTIYF. In nucleotides, the CDR3 is TGTGCCAGTAGTATCGCGCTAGCCTCTGGAAACACCATATATTTT.

This rearrangement joins TRBV14 to TRBJ2-7; 13 positions match TRBD2. The CDR3 spans 14 residues. From germline, CDR1 is SGHDN and CDR2 FVKESK. V lost 5 bases, J lost 8 bases, and 6 bases stayed unmatched. The CDR3 loop reads CASSGGLAGFQQYF. DNA for the CDR3: TGTGCCAGCAGCGGGGGACTAGCGGGATTCCAGCAGTACTTC.

The J gene is TRBJ2-7, the V gene TRBV21-1; the table's D gene call, TRBD2, was not cross checked with the DNA. TRBV21-1 is a pseudogene segment. There are 14 residues in the CDR3. The CDR3, as DNA: TGTGCCAGCAGGGAAGTGGGGGGATCCTACGAGCAGTACTTC. Amino acids: CASREVGGSYEQYF.

CDR3 in amino acids: CASSEGGDGPGYGYTF. CDR3 nucleotide sequence: TGTGCCAGTAGTGAAGGGGGAGACGGACCCGGCTATGGCTACACCTTC. V and J are TRBV19 and TRBJ1-2; D may be TRBD1 (6 bases). Germline V gene data show CDR1 as LNHDA and CDR2 as SQIVND (reference sequence). Between the trimmed V and J ends, which lost 5 bases and 4 bases, there was a span of 20 bases. The CDR3 spans 16 residues.

The chain is built from TRBV11-2 and TRBJ1-1, with 10 bases aligning to TRBD1. The CDR3 is 14 residues long. J was trimmed by 6 bases and V by 3 bases; bases with no gene match: 4. CDR1 is SGHAT and CDR2 is FQNNGV in the germline V gene. CDR3 sequence reads: CASSLTGGGSEAFF. CDR3 DNA: TGTGCCAGCAGCTTGACAGGGGGCGGTTCTGAAGCTTTCTTT.

This chain joins TRBV4-2 and TRBJ1-6; D is uncertain. V shed 0 bases and J shed 0 bases, with 12 bases lying between them. This CDR3 has 18 residues. CDR1 LGHNA and CDR2 YNFKEQ come from the germline V gene. CDR3: CASSQDMSSNSYNSPLHF. The DNA of the CDR3 is TGTGCCAGCAGCCAAGATATGTCCAGTAACTCCTATAATTCACCCCTCCACTTT.

The genes are TRBV25-1 and TRBJ2-2, with 10 bases that match TRBD2. CDR3 length: 15 residues. The germline CDR1 and CDR2 sequences are MGHDK and SYGVNS. Trimming cost V 5 bases and J 7 bases; bases outside gene matches: 7. CDR3 region: CASSSAGGIIGELFF. As DNA, the CDR3 is TGTGCCAGCAGTTCAGCGGGGGGGATAATCGGGGAGCTGTTTTTT.